The subject of this entry is one T cell receptor beta chain. The data stem from a study of blood T cell repertoires in COVID-19. Using immunoSEQ multiplex PCR, the repertoire was profiled, and TCRdb retains in-frame clones only, with some absent. This sample has nearly 400,000 clones; roughly 91% occur once, and the top ten carry 1.7%. Germline-derived CDR1 and CDR2 are SGHTA and FQGTGA. V lost 2 bases and J lost 0, with 7 bases in between. The CDR3 is 14 amino acids. The sample comprised PBMCs or T cells enriched from blood (not recorded which). The chain is built from TRBV7-3 and TRBJ1-1, with D unresolved. The TCR originated in a woman aged 25 to 39 who had recovered from COVID-19. CDR3 in amino acids: CASSLGSMNTEAFF. CDR3 nucleotide sequence: TGTGCCAGCAGCTTAGGTTCTATGAACACTGAAGCTTTCTTT.